This paragraph covers one TCR beta chain sequence. Its antigen is not identified. These data are taken from a study of T cells in localized non-small cell lung cancer. Findings of the study overall: Heterogeneity is still possible, as just one tumor region was sequenced. An association was observed between higher blood T cell density and longer overall survival. Uninvolved adjacent lung showed higher T cell clonality than tumor. The study detected a median approximately 50 of the top 100 tumor clones in adjacent lung.

Profiling relied on immunoSEQ multiplex PCR, and the TCRdb table lists in-frame clones only, not all of them. Of around 80,000 clones in the sample, around 80% are singletons; the top ten hold over 15%. Germline CDR1 MNHNS, CDR2 SASEGT. V was pared by 1 base and J by 0 bases, with 13 bases between. The CDR3 runs 17 residues. This specimen consisted of PBMCs, obtained before any cancer treatment. This sequence originates from a man between 40 and 70 years old with stage II squamous cell lung carcinoma. The chain joins TRBV6-1 to TRBJ2-4, with D tentatively TRBD2 (6 bases). CDR3 protein: CASSEGGLWIAKNIQYF. As DNA, the CDR3 is TGTGCCAGCAGTGAAGGGGGACTCTGGATAGCCAAAAACATTCAGTACTTC.